The next 21 T cell receptor beta chains were all read from a single sample in a study of monozygotic twins with inflammatory bowel disease. TCRdb re-called the 5' RACE reads; one entry per CDR3 protein, DNA not given. Here the sample table reports some 170,000 distinct CDR3 sequences. The source material was blood. The receptors shown here come from a human donor with ulcerative colitis or Crohn's disease, or a healthy co-twin of an affected twin (not recorded which).

V usage is TRBV28 and J usage is TRBJ2-3; TCRdb returns TRBD2, unconfirmable since there is no DNA. Germline lookup yields CDR1 MDHEN and CDR2 SYDVKM. The CDR3 spans 13 residues. CDR3: CASSSPRFGTQYF.

The chain joins TRBV7-2 to TRBJ1-2; TCRdb's assignment of TRBD1 cannot be checked, as there is no DNA. This CDR3 is 16 amino acids long. The germline gives CDR1 SGHTA, CDR2 FQGNSA. The CDR3 reads CASSSVGLQGIWGYTF.

This chain joins TRBV14 and TRBJ2-3; TCRdb's assignment of TRBD2 cannot be checked, as there is no DNA. The CDR3 runs to 15 residues. Looked up from germline, CDR1 is SGHDN and CDR2 is FVKESK. CDR3 sequence reads: CASSQVAGALDTQYF.

The J gene is TRBJ2-3, the V gene TRBV7-6; TCRdb outputs TRBD2, but without DNA this stays unchecked. Germline CDR1 SGHVS, CDR2 FNYEAQ. CDR3 length: 18 amino acids. This CDR3 reads CASSLQGLAGVPTDTQYF.

The chain joins TRBV7-9 to TRBJ2-7; TCRdb names TRBD2, which stays unverified in the absence of DNA. From germline, CDR1 is SEHNR and CDR2 FQNEAQ (reference sequence). The CDR3 extends over 14 amino acids. Here the CDR3 reads CASSRAGGRYEQYF. The full variable domain, with the rest looked up from reference TRBV7-9 and TRBJ2-7, is DTGVSQNPRHKITKRGQNVTFRCDPISEHNRLYWYRQTLGQGPEFLTYFQNEAQLEKSRLLSDRFSAERPKGSFSTLEIQRTEQGDSAMYLCASSRAGGRYEQYFGPGTRLTVT.

This chain links TRBV6-5 with TRBJ1-1; TCRdb lists TRBD1, though no DNA is available to test this call. Germline CDR1 and CDR2: MNHEY and SVGAGI. This CDR3 comprises 11 residues. The chain's CDR3 is CASSSEGGAFF.

The CDR3 protein is CASSPRRGTPYEQYF. The chain combines TRBV5-1 with TRBJ2-7; absent DNA, TCRdb's TRBD1 call cannot be checked. This CDR3 has 15 residues. CDR1 and CDR2 (germline): SGHRS, YFSETQ.

The chain couples TRBV18 to TRBJ1-5; absent DNA, TCRdb's TRBD1 call cannot be checked. Per germline, CDR1 KGHSH and CDR2 LQKENI. The CDR3 spans 16 residues. CDR3 sequence reads: CASSPGAGVGNQPQHF.

The chain has TRBV28 and TRBJ1-5; TCRdb's assignment of TRBD1 cannot be checked, as there is no DNA. The germline V gene has CDR1 MDHEN and CDR2 SYDVKM. The CDR3 length is 16 residues. CDR3: CASISKVRDSNQPQHF.

This chain uses TRBV5-1 with TRBJ2-5; TCRdb's D call, TRBD1, is unchecked because there is no DNA. The CDR3 loop spans 13 amino acids. Germline-derived CDR1 and CDR2 are SGHRS and YFSETQ. The CDR3 spells CASSEGTEETQYF.

V usage is TRBV12-3 or TRBV12-4 and J usage is TRBJ1-1. This CDR3 is 13 amino acids long. The CDR3 sequence: CASSLGVLSEAFF.

V and J are TRBV5-1 and TRBJ2-1; the D gene TCRdb calls, TRBD1, cannot be checked with no DNA. CDR1 SGHRS and CDR2 YFSETQ come from the germline V gene. This CDR3 region has 14 residues. The CDR3: CASSLGDGYNEQFF.

The V and J genes are TRBV7-2 and TRBJ2-7; the TCRdb D gene call, TRBD2, has no DNA to confirm it. This CDR3 comprises 14 residues. Germline values: CDR1 SGHTA, CDR2 FQGNSA. The CDR3 region is CASSFGRYSYEQYF.

The gene calls are TRBV20-1 and TRBJ2-1; TCRdb outputs TRBD2, but without DNA this stays unchecked. Germline CDR1 is DFQATT and CDR2 is SNEGSKA (reference sequence). The CDR3 covers 15 residues. The CDR3 sequence: CSATSRGAIVDEQFF.

The V gene is TRBV27, the J gene TRBJ1-1. Per the germline V gene, CDR1 is MNHEY and CDR2 is SMNVEV (reference sequence). The CDR3 sequence is 15 residues long. Here the CDR3 reads CASSSQGRMNTEAFF.

The J gene is TRBJ2-3, the V gene TRBV29-1; TCRdb reports TRBD2, a call that lacks DNA to check it against. This CDR3 has 18 amino acids. Germline-derived CDR1 and CDR2 are SQVTM and ANQGSEA. CDR3 loop: CSAAGLAGGRPSTDTQYF.

The gene calls are TRBV29-1 and TRBJ1-3. In germline, CDR1 is SQVTM, CDR2 ANQGSEA. This CDR3 comprises 16 residues. The CDR3 here is CSVEAAAASSGNTIYF.

The chain uses TRBV20-1 and TRBJ2-7. This CDR3 is built from 13 residues. CDR1 and CDR2 (germline): DFQATT, SNEGSKA (reference sequence). CDR3 sequence reads: CSAHGGDSYEQYF.

The rearrangement joins TRBV9 to TRBJ2-7; TCRdb's D call of TRBD1 is untestable without DNA. The V gene's germline CDR1 is SGDLS and CDR2 YYNGEE. The CDR3 runs to 15 residues. CDR3 residues: CASNVGGQGAVEQYF.

CDR3 region: CASSLGWGTDTQYF. The chain recombines TRBV7-2 with TRBJ2-3. Germline lookup yields CDR1 SGHTA and CDR2 FQGNSA. The CDR3 runs to 14 residues.

This sequence joins TRBV19 and TRBJ2-7. This CDR3 spans 13 amino acids. CDR1 LNHDA and CDR2 SQIVND come from the germline V gene (reference sequence). CDR3 protein: CASSISRSYEQYF.